Described below is a single T cell receptor beta chain sequence and its context. Given the absence of the conserved phenylalanine or tryptophan at the CDR3 end, a read error is likely. This specimen comes from a study of regulatory T cells in long-lasting Graves disease. iRepertoire HTBI primers and Arm-PCR of CDR3 regions built TCR beta libraries. TCRdb called the multiplex PCR reads again in MiXCR, with one record for every CDR3 protein. The data show almost 350,000 distinct CDR3 sequences, 15% to 20% seen once. This CDR3 has 16 amino acids. Germline assignment: CDR1 KGHSH and CDR2 LQKENI. The V gene end was trimmed by 2 bases and the J gene end by 1 base; junction bases not matched to a gene: 4. Stated time point: persistent/refractory GD, antithyroid drugs over 5 years with positive TRAb. PBMC-derived RNA was used for the TCR library.

This sequence was found in a female donor with Graves disease. The genes are TRBV18 and TRBJ2-4; 8 bases are shared with TRBD1. Here the sequenced sample was peripheral blood mononuclear cells (PBMCs), taken when the disease was refractory, from a patient treated with antithyroid drugs. DNA of the CDR3: TGTGCCAGCTCACCAAGACAGGGGATGGCCAAAAACATTCAGTACCTC. It is translated as CASSPRQGMAKNIQYL.